The 26 T cell receptor beta chains below were found in one sample sequenced in a study of cytomegalovirus exposure and HLA in healthy donors. PCR used 60 Vbeta primers and 13 Jbeta primers. Using immunoSEQ multiplex PCR, the repertoire was profiled, and TCRdb retains in-frame clones only, with some absent. Of over 130,000 clones detected, 60% to 85% appear once; the ten largest clones hold 6.3%. Sequenced: PBMCs. The receptor source for this set is a man aged 45-65 years in good health and CMV-seropositive.

The rearrangement uses TRBV28 and TRBJ2-5; 9 bases fit TRBD1. V lost 6 bases to trimming and J lost 4 bases; unmatched junction nucleotides: 12. Germline V gene data show CDR1 as MDHEN and CDR2 as SYDVKM. The CDR3 contains 16 residues. The CDR3: CASSSNRGPRLETQYF. CDR3 bases: TGTGCCAGCAGCTCGAACAGGGGGCCACGTTTAGAGACCCAGTACTTC.

The chain joins TRBV27 to TRBJ1-5; 8 bases map to TRBD1. After removal of 5 bases from V and 2 bases from J, the junction contained 5 bases not matched to a gene. Germline lookup yields CDR1 MNHEY and CDR2 SMNVEV (reference sequence). CDR3 length: 15 residues. CDR3 DNA sequence: TGTGCCAGCAGTACGGACAGGGCGGGCAATCAGCCCCAGCATTTT. It yields the protein CASSTDRAGNQPQHF.

The V call is TRBV25-1, the J call TRBJ2-7; D is ambiguous. V was cut by 3 bases and J by 2 bases, with 8 bases left in between. The CDR3 loop spans 13 amino acids. CDR1 and CDR2 (germline): MGHDK, SYGVNS. CDR3 amino acids: CASSEGTPYEQYF. The CDR3 nucleotides are TGTGCCAGCAGTGAGGGCACCCCCTACGAGCAGTACTTC.

This sequence joins TRBV5-4 and TRBJ2-3; 10 bases are shared with TRBD2. The CDR3 length is 17 residues. Germline V lookup: CDR1 SGHNT, CDR2 YYREEE (reference sequence). J gave up 0 bases and V 4 bases, and 8 bases lay outside the gene matches. Here the CDR3 reads CASSPGTSAISTDTQYF. The DNA of the CDR3 is TGTGCCAGCAGCCCTGGGACTAGCGCTATTAGCACAGATACGCAGTATTTT.

The gene calls are TRBV6-1 and TRBJ1-1, with D possibly TRBD1 on 5 matching bases. Germline-derived CDR1 and CDR2 are MNHNS and SASEGT. V was pared by 2 bases and J by 4 bases, with 11 bases between. The CDR3 loop spans 14 amino acids. The CDR3 nucleotides are TGTGCCAGCAGTGAACAGGGAGGGACCACTGAAGCTTTCTTT. Residues: CASSEQGGTTEAFF.

This clone was observed a single time. The rearrangement links TRBV9 to TRBJ2-7; 8 bases match TRBD2. Unmatched junction bases numbered 15, after V lost 2 bases and J lost 2 bases. CDR1 is SGDLS and CDR2 is YYNGEE in the germline V gene. The CDR3 spans 18 residues. CDR3 DNA: TGTGCCAGCAGCGTGGGGGAAGGTAGCGGGACTCGGACCTACGAGCAGTACTTC. Protein product: CASSVGEGSGTRTYEQYF.

V and J are TRBV6-1 and TRBJ2-5, with D hard to call. The CDR3 has 13 amino acids. Germline lookup yields CDR1 MNHNS and CDR2 SASEGT. V lost 4 bases and J lost 5, with 11 bases in between. The CDR3 here is CASSVASVETQYF. CDR3 DNA: TGTGCCAGCAGTGTAGCCTCGGTGGAGACCCAGTACTTC.

This clone was observed a handful of times. The genes are TRBV28 and TRBJ2-1; 14 positions agree with TRBD2. The V gene's germline CDR1 is MDHEN and CDR2 SYDVKM. V was clipped by 6 bases and J by 5 bases; unmatched bases: 9. The CDR3 has 17 amino acids. CDR3 sequence (DNA): TGTGCCAGCAGCACTAGACTAGCGGGAGGGCCCGACAATGAGCAGTTCTTC. Amino acid sequence: CASSTRLAGGPDNEQFF.

The chain joins TRBV27 to TRBJ2-1, with 10 bases that match TRBD2. This CDR3 spans 16 amino acids. Germline values: CDR1 MNHEY, CDR2 SMNVEV (reference sequence). J lost 5 bases, V lost 4 bases, and 8 bases had no gene match. The CDR3 reads CASSSPRTSGHNEQFF. The DNA of the CDR3 is TGTGCCAGCAGTTCCCCCCGGACTAGCGGTCACAATGAGCAGTTCTTC.

This rearrangement joins TRBV7-9 to TRBJ2-2; D gene unclear. Between the trimmed V and J ends, which lost 6 bases and 3 bases, there was a span of 14 bases. CDR1 and CDR2 (germline): SEHNR, FQNEAQ (reference sequence). The CDR3 has 15 residues. CDR3 sequence (DNA): TGTGCCAGCAGAGTAATGTTGTCGGACACCGGGGAGCTGTTTTTT. Its protein is CASRVMLSDTGELFF.

This rearrangement joins TRBV5-1 to TRBJ2-3, with D possibly matching TRBD2 (5 bases). This CDR3 contains 14 residues. Looked up from germline, CDR1 is SGHRS and CDR2 is YFSETQ. Trimming took 6 bases from V and 0 from J, leaving 11 bases between them. The DNA of the CDR3 is TGCGCCAGCACCCCGTGGGAGAGCACAGATACGCAGTATTTT. Protein sequence: CASTPWESTDTQYF.

V and J are TRBV28 and TRBJ1-3; D gene unclear. The V gene lost 5 bases and the J gene lost 4 bases, with 24 bases spanning the gap. The V gene's germline CDR1 is MDHEN and CDR2 SYDVKM. This CDR3 is built from 18 residues. Here the CDR3 reads CASSPFPDVISGGNTIYF. CDR3 DNA sequence: TGTGCCAGCAGTCCCTTCCCGGACGTAATCTCGGGGGGAAACACCATATATTTT.

The genes are TRBV5-1 and TRBJ2-7; the match to TRBD2 covers 7 bases. The CDR3 consists of 14 residues. Looked up from germline, CDR1 is SGHRS and CDR2 is YFSETQ. V was pared by 0 bases and J by 0 bases, with 0 bases of the junction left unmatched. The CDR3 DNA reads TGCGCCAGCAGCTTGGGGACTAGCTCCTACGAGCAGTACTTC. It encodes CASSLGTSSYEQYF.

Worth noting for this clone: The same CDR3 can be traced to other DNA sequences in this sample. The CDR3 loop is CASRLQTETAYEQYF. In DNA, the CDR3 is TGTGCCAGCAGGTTACAGACAGAGACGGCTTACGAGCAGTACTTC. This rearrangement joins TRBV28 to TRBJ2-7; D is possibly TRBD1 (5 bases). This CDR3 is 15 amino acids long. Looked up from germline, CDR1 is MDHEN and CDR2 is SYDVKM. V shed 6 bases and J shed 4 bases, with 19 bases lying between them.

The genes are TRBV30 and TRBJ1-1; TRBD1 might be the D (5 bases). Trimming shortened V by 0 bases and J by 10 bases, and 12 bases separated the two germline ends. The CDR3 is 12 amino acids. Germline V CDR1 and CDR2: GTSNPN, SVGIG (reference sequence). The DNA for the CDR3 is TGTGCCTGGAGTGTGGGGCAGGGAAGAGCTTTCTTT. As protein: CAWSVGQGRAFF.

This clone is a singleton in its sample. Sequence at one end of the junction differs from germline and may be a read error. V gene TRBV7-9 combines with J gene TRBJ2-3, with 7 positions matching TRBD1. Germline CDR1 SEHNR, CDR2 FQNEAQ (reference sequence). The CDR3 spans 16 residues. CDR3 DNA: TGTTCCAGCAGCTCCCGGACAGGACAATTTACAGATACGCAGTATTTT. Encoded protein: CSSSSRTGQFTDTQYF.

The CDR3 loop reads CASSPGTGGVKTQYF. As DNA, the CDR3 is TGTGCCAGCTCCCCCGGGACAGGGGGAGTGAAGACCCAGTACTTC. The chain combines TRBV18 with TRBJ2-5; 11 nucleotides align to TRBD1. This CDR3 contains 15 residues. Germline CDR1 is KGHSH and CDR2 is LQKENI. V was clipped by 6 bases and J by 6 bases; unmatched bases: 9. Full variable domain (rest looked up from reference TRBV18 and TRBJ2-5): NAGVMQNPRHLVRRRGQEARLRCSPMKGHSHVYWYRQLPEEGLKFMVYLQKENIIDESGMPKERFSAEFPKEGPSILRIQQVVRGDSAAYFCASSPGTGGVKTQYFGPGTRLLVL.

V gene TRBV5-5 combines with J gene TRBJ2-7; no reliable D call. The V end was cut by 2 bases, the J end by 2 bases, with 14 bases between. Germline V gene sequence: CDR1 SGHKS, CDR2 YYEKEE (reference sequence). CDR3 length: 15 residues. The CDR3 DNA is TGTGCCAGCAGCTTCTCGTGGCCAAATACCTACGAGCAGTACTTC. Encoded protein: CASSFSWPNTYEQYF.

V and J are TRBV27 and TRBJ2-7; a possible D gene is TRBD1 (6 bases). From germline, CDR1 is MNHEY and CDR2 SMNVEV (reference sequence). The V and J ends lost 2 bases and 3 bases respectively, with 11 bases between them. CDR3 length: 14 amino acids. The CDR3 sequence is CASSLSRGYYEQYF. In DNA, the CDR3 is TGTGCCAGCAGTTTAAGCAGGGGTTACTACGAGCAGTACTTC.

This chain connects TRBV7-2 to TRBJ2-7, with 8 bases lining up with TRBD2. The V segment lost 2 bases and the J segment 3 bases; nucleotides outside the gene matches: 9. This CDR3 has 16 residues. Germline-derived CDR1 and CDR2 are SGHTA and FQGNSA. CDR3 amino acids: CASSLRAGSGSYEQYF. CDR3 nucleotide sequence: TGTGCCAGCAGCTTAAGGGCTGGGAGCGGGAGCTACGAGCAGTACTTC.

This clone has a single count. The rearrangement joins TRBV10-1 to TRBJ2-5; 8 bases agree with TRBD2. The J segment lost 2 bases and the V segment lost 4 bases, leaving 0 bases of the junction unmatched. Germline V lookup: CDR1 WNHNN, CDR2 SYGVQD (reference sequence). This CDR3 has 13 residues. The CDR3 nucleotides are TGCGCCAGCAGTGCTAGCGGGCAAGAGACCCAGTACTTC. Protein product: CASSASGQETQYF.

The gene calls are TRBV30 and TRBJ1-4; D not resolved. Between the trimmed V and J ends, which lost 0 bases and 3 bases, there was a span of 5 bases. The germline CDR1 and CDR2 sequences are GTSNPN and SVGIG (reference sequence). The CDR3 consists of 13 residues. In DNA form, the CDR3 reads TGTGCCTGGAGTGTACTTGCTAATGAAAAACTGTTTTTT. As protein: CAWSVLANEKLFF.

This clone has a handful of counts. The J gene is TRBJ2-3, the V gene TRBV30; a possible D gene is TRBD2 (6 bases). The CDR3 is made up of 15 amino acids. Per the germline V gene, CDR1 is GTSNPN and CDR2 is SVGIG (reference sequence). V lost 2 bases, J lost 0 bases, and 12 bases lay in between. The CDR3 coding sequence is TGTGCCTGGAGTATGGGGCTAGCGAGCACAGATACGCAGTATTTT. Its protein product is CAWSMGLASTDTQYF.

This clone was detected only a few times. One junction end disagrees with the germline gene, perhaps due to a read error. The gene calls are TRBV7-9 and TRBJ2-7; D is perhaps TRBD2 (5 bases). Germline lookup yields CDR1 SEHNR and CDR2 FQNEAQ (reference sequence). CDR3 size: 13 residues. The DNA for the CDR3 is TGTTCCAGCAGTCCAGAGGGATTTTACGAGCAGTACTTC. Protein: CSSSPEGFYEQYF.

The J gene is TRBJ2-3, the V gene TRBV10-3; TRBD1 matches at 9 bases. The germline V gene encodes CDR1 ENHRY and CDR2 SYGVKD. This CDR3 comprises 15 residues. V dropped 6 bases and J dropped 6; count of bases not matched to a gene: 10. The CDR3 loop reads CAISTGTGQKDTQYF. DNA for the CDR3: TGTGCCATCAGCACCGGGACAGGGCAAAAGGATACGCAGTATTTT.

This clone was counted between two and nine times. V gene TRBV25-1 combines with J gene TRBJ2-3; TRBD2 matches at 9 bases. This CDR3 comprises 15 residues. Germline V gene lookup returns CDR1 MGHDK and CDR2 SYGVNS. V dropped 6 bases and J dropped 4; count of bases not matched to a gene: 8. CDR3 residues: CASSPLAGESDTQYF. The DNA of the CDR3 is TGTGCCAGCAGCCCATTAGCGGGAGAATCAGATACGCAGTATTTT.